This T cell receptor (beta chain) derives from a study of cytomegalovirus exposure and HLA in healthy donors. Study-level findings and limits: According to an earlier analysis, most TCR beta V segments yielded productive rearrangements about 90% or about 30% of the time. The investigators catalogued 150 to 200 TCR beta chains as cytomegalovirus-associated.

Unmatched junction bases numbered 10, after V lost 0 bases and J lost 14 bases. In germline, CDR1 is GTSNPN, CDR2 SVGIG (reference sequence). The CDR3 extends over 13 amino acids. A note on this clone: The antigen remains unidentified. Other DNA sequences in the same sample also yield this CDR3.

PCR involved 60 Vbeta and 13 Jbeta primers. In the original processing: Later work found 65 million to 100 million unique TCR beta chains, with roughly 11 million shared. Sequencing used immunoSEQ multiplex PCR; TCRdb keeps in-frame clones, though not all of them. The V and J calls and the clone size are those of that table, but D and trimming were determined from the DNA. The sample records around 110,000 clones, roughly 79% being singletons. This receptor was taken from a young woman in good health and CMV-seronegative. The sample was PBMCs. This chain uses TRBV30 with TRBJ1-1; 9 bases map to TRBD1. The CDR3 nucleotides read TGTGCCTGGAGTGTACTTTGGACAGGGGAGGCGTTCTTT. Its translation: CAWSVLWTGEAFF.